This TCR beta chain was sequenced during a study of technical replicates of blood from several donors. The germline V gene encodes CDR1 SGHAT and CDR2 FQDESV (reference sequence). The CDR3 runs 15 residues. Deletions cut 1 base from V and 0 bases from J, with 6 bases between. The method was immunoSEQ multiplex PCR; TCRdb's version includes in-frame clones alone and lacks a portion of them. The data show 70,000 or so clones, around 91% seen once. Specimen: T cells isolated from PBMCs. The source is a human donor in good health. Some clones in this sample may be carry-over from other donors' samples. The chain uses TRBV11-1 and TRBJ2-2; D might be TRBD1 (5 bases). The CDR3 DNA sequence: TGTGCCAGCAGCTTAGGGGGCGCGAACACCGGGGAGCTGTTTTTT. It codes for CASSLGGANTGELFF.